Below are 2 T cell receptor beta chains sequenced from a single sample in a study of cytomegalovirus exposure and HLA in healthy donors. The data were produced by immunoSEQ multiplex PCR, yet TCRdb's version contains in-frame clones alone and is incomplete. The sample holds approximately 300,000 clones, about nine tenths seen once. The specimen was PBMCs. The source of these receptors is a woman under 30 in good health and CMV-seronegative.

This clone was detected once. This chain connects TRBV6-6 to TRBJ1-5; 7 bases line up with TRBD1. This CDR3 region has 14 residues. Looked up from germline, CDR1 is MNHNY and CDR2 is SVGAGI (reference sequence). The J segment lost 7 bases and the V segment lost 7 bases, leaving 10 bases of the junction unmatched. The CDR3 is CASTDGQVRQPQHF. CDR3 in DNA: TGTGCCAGCACCGACGGACAGGTGAGACAGCCCCAGCATTTT.

The chain is built from TRBV28 and TRBJ1-2; D unresolved. Germline CDR1 and CDR2: MDHEN and SYDVKM. The CDR3 loop spans 14 amino acids. Trimming removed 1 base from V and 4 bases from J, with 10 bases in between. The CDR3 region has the DNA TGTGCCAGCAGTTTATCTCCTGACTTCTATGGCTACACCTTC. Translating gives CASSLSPDFYGYTF.